These 12 T cell receptor beta chains share one sample of origin, sequenced in a study of T cells after yellow fever vaccination. One entry per CDR3 protein results from TCRdb running MiXCR on the 5' RACE reads. The sample contains 250,000 to 300,000 distinct CDR3 sequences, roughly 5.2% of which appear only once. Specimen: CD4+ T cells sorted from PBMCs, collected on the day of the yellow fever booster vaccination. The source is a man younger than 35 who received the YFV17D yellow fever vaccine.

This clonotype came up a few times. The chain carries TRBV28 and TRBJ2-5; 11 positions match TRBD2. The CDR3 totals 15 residues. Germline lookup yields CDR1 MDHEN and CDR2 SYDVKM. V was pared by 5 bases and J by 3 bases, with 5 bases of the junction left unmatched. CDR3 in amino acids: CASSGGTSGEETQYF. The CDR3, as DNA: TGTGCCAGCAGTGGAGGGACTAGCGGAGAAGAGACCCAGTACTTC.

The V gene is TRBV20-1, the J gene TRBJ1-5; no reliable D call. CDR3 length: 16 residues. CDR1 is DFQATT and CDR2 is SNEGSKA in the germline V gene (reference sequence). V lost 0 bases and J lost 7, with 19 bases in between. Here the CDR3 reads CSARDPADEGEQPQHF. The DNA of the CDR3 is TGCAGTGCTAGAGATCCGGCAGACGAGGGTGAGCAGCCCCAGCATTTT.

In this sample, this clonotype turned up a few times. The V call is TRBV6-6, the J call TRBJ2-3; tentative D call: TRBD2 (7 bases). In germline, CDR1 is MNHNY, CDR2 SVGAGI (reference sequence). The CDR3 sequence is 15 residues long. The V end lost 6 bases, the J end lost 3 bases, and 16 bases lay between the germline ends. CDR3: CASRFGGRGTDTQYF. DNA of the CDR3: TGTGCCAGCAGGTTCGGGGGGCGCGGGACAGATACGCAGTATTTT.

The CDR3 region has the DNA TGCGCCAGCAGCCCGGGGTGGACCCTCACAGATACGCAGTATTTT. This translates into CASSPGWTLTDTQYF. The chain combines TRBV5-1 with TRBJ2-3; the D gene is possibly TRBD2 (5 bases). The CDR3 contains 15 residues. Germline lookup yields CDR1 SGHRS and CDR2 YFSETQ. Trimming removed 4 bases at V and 2 bases at J, with 14 bases between.

This clonotype showed up just a few times. The J gene is TRBJ2-2, the V gene TRBV7-2, with a tentative D call TRBD1 (6 bases). V shed 1 base and J shed 3 bases, with 9 bases lying between them. Germline V gives CDR1 SGHTA, CDR2 FQGNSA. This CDR3 has 15 amino acids. The CDR3 bases are TGTGCCAGCAGCTTAGTGGGGGCCTACACCGGGGAGCTGTTTTTT. This codes for CASSLVGAYTGELFF.

This clonotype was detected a few times. V usage is TRBV20-1 and J usage is TRBJ2-7; D unresolved. Trimming took 0 bases from V and 1 from J, leaving 7 bases between them. This CDR3 spans 13 amino acids. Germline CDR1 is DFQATT and CDR2 is SNEGSKA (reference sequence). CDR3 coding DNA: TGCAGTGCTAGAGATCCTAATTCCTACGAGCAGTACGTC. It is translated as CSARDPNSYEQYV.

At least ten counts were recorded for this clonotype. This chain joins TRBV4-3 and TRBJ2-1; 7 nucleotides agree with TRBD1. V trimming: 4 bases; J trimming: 6 bases; junction bases outside the gene matches: 9. Germline loops: CDR1 LGHNA, CDR2 YSLEER. The CDR3 has 15 residues. The chain's CDR3 is CASSRRQGTGNEQFF. CDR3 DNA: TGCGCCAGCAGCCGGCGACAGGGAACGGGCAATGAGCAGTTCTTC.

The chain joins TRBV7-2 to TRBJ1-5, with a tentative D call TRBD1 (5 bases). CDR1 is SGHTA and CDR2 is FQGNSA in the germline V gene. V lost 5 bases and J 5 bases, leaving 16 bases between the germline ends. The CDR3 has 15 residues. CDR3 sequence (DNA): TGTGCCAGCAGCCGGGACTCAACATCGGATCAGCCCCAGCATTTT. It translates to CASSRDSTSDQPQHF.

This clonotype was counted only a few times. CDR3 region: CASSLFSGVLGGYTF. CDR3 DNA sequence: TGTGCCAGCAGTTTATTCAGCGGGGTCCTTGGGGGCTACACCTTC. The chain employs TRBV28 and TRBJ1-2; the D is unclear. This CDR3 has 15 residues. V lost 1 base to trimming and J lost 8 bases, with 17 bases between them. Germline V gene sequence: CDR1 MDHEN, CDR2 SYDVKM.

This clonotype came up many times. V gene TRBV7-9 combines with J gene TRBJ2-3; 7 positions match TRBD1. V dropped 2 bases and J dropped 5; count of bases not matched to a gene: 4. Per germline, CDR1 SEHNR and CDR2 FQNEAQ (reference sequence). This CDR3 is 14 amino acids long. CDR3: CASSLTGVIDTQYF. The CDR3 region has the DNA TGTGCCAGCAGCTTAACAGGGGTAATAGATACGCAGTATTTT. Variable domain in full (rest from reference TRBV7-9 and TRBJ2-3): DTGVSQNPRHKITKRGQNVTFRCDPISEHNRLYWYRQTLGQGPEFLTYFQNEAQLEKSRLLSDRFSAERPKGSFSTLEIQRTEQGDSAMYLCASSLTGVIDTQYFGPGTRLTVL.

The chain joins TRBV4-1 to TRBJ2-5; 12 positions agree with TRBD2. Germline assignment: CDR1 MGHRA and CDR2 YSYEKL. J lost 2 bases, V lost 2 bases, and 6 bases had no gene match. The CDR3 is 17 amino acids. This CDR3 reads CASSQTLAGGPQETQYF. The CDR3 DNA reads as TGCGCCAGCAGCCAAACACTAGCGGGGGGACCGCAAGAGACCCAGTACTTC.

This clonotype was seen repeatedly, ten times or more. J is TRBJ2-5 and V is TRBV29-1, with unresolved D. The germline gives CDR1 SQVTM, CDR2 ANQGSEA. The CDR3 length is 10 residues. V lost 4 bases and J lost 2, with 2 bases in between. DNA of the CDR3: TGCAGCGTTGTACAAGAGACCCAGTACTTC. It specifies CSVVQETQYF.